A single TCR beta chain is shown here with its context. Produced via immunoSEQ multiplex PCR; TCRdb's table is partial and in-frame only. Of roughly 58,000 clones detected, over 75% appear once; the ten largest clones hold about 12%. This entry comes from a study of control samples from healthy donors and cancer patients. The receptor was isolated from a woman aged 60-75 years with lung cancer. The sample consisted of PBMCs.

CDR3 sequence: CASSPAVARTIYEQYF. For the CDR3, the DNA is TGTGCCAGCAGCCCAGCCGTCGCCAGGACCATCTACGAGCAGTACTTC. The V call is TRBV3-1 (or the pseudogene TRBV3-2), the J call TRBJ2-7; D not certain. V lost 4 bases, J lost 3 bases, and 19 bases lay in between. The CDR3 contains 16 residues. The germline CDR1 and CDR2 sequences are LGHDT and YNNKEL (reference sequence).